Shown below are 25 T cell receptor beta chains from a single sample sequenced in a study of T cells after yellow fever vaccination. TCRdb processed the 5' RACE reads anew with MiXCR; each CDR3 protein has one entry. The repertoire includes fewer than 350,000 distinct CDR3 sequences, approximately 9% of them detected once, and roughly 18% sits in the top ten. The specimen comprised PBMCs, sampled on the day of the first yellow fever vaccination. These receptors were obtained from a young man who received the YFV17D yellow fever vaccine.

This clonotype has ten or more counts. The rearrangement joins TRBV6-1 to TRBJ2-5, with 9 bases that match TRBD2. Germline loops: CDR1 MNHNS, CDR2 SASEGT. This CDR3 has 17 amino acids. Trimming removed 7 bases from V and 5 bases from J; junction bases left unmatched: 17. CDR3 sequence (DNA): TGTGCCAGCACGATCCTACTCGGTCGGCGGGGGGGTGAGACCCAGTACTTC. Protein: CASTILLGRRGGETQYF.

J is TRBJ2-1 and V is TRBV20-1; 9 nucleotides match TRBD2. Per the germline V gene, CDR1 is DFQATT and CDR2 is SNEGSKA (reference sequence). The CDR3 runs to 15 residues. V was pared by 6 bases and J by 3 bases, with 9 bases of the junction left unmatched. The CDR3 protein is CSAAGSGGLYNEQFF. The CDR3 DNA sequence: TGCAGTGCCGCGGGGAGCGGGGGGCTCTACAATGAGCAGTTCTTC.

The chain combines TRBV7-9 with TRBJ1-2; weak D call: TRBD1 (5 bases). CDR3 length: 13 amino acids. Germline V gene data show CDR1 as SEHNR and CDR2 as FQNEAQ (reference sequence). V dropped 5 bases and J dropped 8 bases, with 15 bases sitting between them. The CDR3 loop is CASSRGDSRGYTF. The CDR3 DNA reads as TGTGCCAGCAGCCGGGGCGATTCTCGGGGCTACACCTTC.

The J gene is TRBJ2-7, the V gene TRBV20-1; TRBD1 or TRBD2 may be the D gene (6 bases each). V lost 3 bases and J lost 4, with 16 bases in between. This CDR3 contains 14 residues. Germline assignment: CDR1 DFQATT and CDR2 SNEGSKA (reference sequence). CDR3: CSASAGHRGYEQYF. The CDR3 coding sequence is TGCAGTGCTAGTGCGGGACATAGGGGTTACGAGCAGTACTTC.

The chain couples TRBV6-2 or TRBV6-3 to TRBJ1-4; D is uncertain. This CDR3 is 16 amino acids long. V was shortened by 6 bases and J by 8 bases, with 22 bases between the two germline ends. Germline values: CDR1 MNHEY, CDR2 SVGEGT. The CDR3 region is CASRFLGYGYEEKLFF. The CDR3 DNA sequence: TGTGCCAGCAGGTTTCTCGGTTATGGATATGAGGAAAAACTGTTTTTT.

This clonotype turned up a few times. This sequence joins TRBV18 and TRBJ2-2; 7 positions match TRBD1. Trimming at V came to 5 bases and at J to 8 bases, leaving 11 bases not matched to a gene. Germline V gene data show CDR1 as KGHSH and CDR2 as LQKENI. The CDR3 spans 15 residues. This CDR3 reads CASSTDRQQTGELFF. The CDR3 DNA sequence: TGTGCCAGCTCAACGGACAGGCAACAAACTGGGGAGCTGTTTTTT.

The J gene is TRBJ2-7, the V gene TRBV12-3 or TRBV12-4; D perhaps matches TRBD2 (5 bases). The CDR3 runs 15 residues. Trimming removed 4 bases from V and 6 bases from J, with 19 bases in between. The DNA for the CDR3 is TGTGCCAGCAGTTCCCAGGAGAGGGTAAGGTCCGAGCAGTACTTC. Amino acid sequence: CASSSQERVRSEQYF.

This clonotype was detected ten times or more. This chain joins TRBV14 and TRBJ2-2, with D possibly being TRBD1 (6 bases). This CDR3 contains 16 residues. V lost 3 bases and J lost 0, with 11 bases in between. Looked up from germline, CDR1 is SGHDN and CDR2 is FVKESK. CDR3: CASSQTGTPNTGELFF. The CDR3 DNA is TGTGCCAGCAGCCAGACCGGGACACCGAACACCGGGGAGCTGTTTTTT.

This clonotype was seen a few times. This chain joins TRBV20-1 and TRBJ1-2, with a tentative D call TRBD1 (6 bases). CDR3 length: 16 amino acids. V lost 5 bases and J lost 5, with 24 bases in between. The germline V gene has CDR1 DFQATT and CDR2 SNEGSKA (reference sequence). CDR3 in amino acids: CSAVWPVGGASYGYTF. Here the CDR3 DNA reads TGCAGTGCTGTTTGGCCCGTCGGGGGGGCGAGTTATGGCTACACCTTC.

The J gene is TRBJ2-3, the V gene TRBV7-2; TRBD1 might be the D (5 bases). CDR1 SGHTA and CDR2 FQGNSA come from the germline V gene. The CDR3 totals 14 residues. Trimming removed 1 base from V and 8 bases from J, with 13 bases in between. This CDR3 is CASSLGARQGTQYF. CDR3 sequence (DNA): TGTGCCAGCAGCTTAGGAGCCCGTCAGGGTACGCAGTATTTT.

The genes are TRBV20-1 and TRBJ2-1, with a weak D call TRBD1 (5 bases). The germline V and J ends were trimmed by 3 bases and 6 bases, with 21 bases remaining between them. Per the germline V gene, CDR1 is DFQATT and CDR2 is SNEGSKA (reference sequence). The CDR3 runs 16 residues. The DNA for the CDR3 is TGCAGTGCTAGGGGGCAGTGGGCGGCGGATGTCAATGAGCAGTTCTTC. It yields the protein CSARGQWAADVNEQFF.

The table lists this clonotype with many counts. The chain combines TRBV5-1 with TRBJ1-5; D is perhaps TRBD1 (5 bases). Germline CDR1 reads SGHRS; CDR2 reads YFSETQ. The CDR3 consists of 15 residues. Trimming removed 4 bases from V and 3 bases from J, with 14 bases in between. The CDR3 sequence: CASSRDGGTNQPQHF. Written as DNA, the CDR3 is TGCGCCAGCAGCCGGGACGGGGGAACCAATCAGCCCCAGCATTTT.

This clonotype showed up just a few times. This chain uses TRBV18 with TRBJ1-4; 7 positions agree with TRBD1. Germline assignment: CDR1 KGHSH and CDR2 LQKENI. The CDR3 spans 13 residues. V dropped 8 bases and J dropped 6; count of bases not matched to a gene: 6. CDR3 residues: CASRGQIDEKLFF. The CDR3 nucleotides are TGTGCCAGCCGGGGACAGATCGATGAAAAACTGTTTTTT. The full variable domain, rest sourced from reference TRBV18 and TRBJ1-4, is NAGVMQNPRHLVRRRGQEARLRCSPMKGHSHVYWYRQLPEEGLKFMVYLQKENIIDESGMPKERFSAEFPKEGPSILRIQQVVRGDSAAYFCASRGQIDEKLFFGSGTQLSVL.

This chain uses TRBV4-3 with TRBJ2-2, with D possibly being TRBD2 (6 bases). Trimming left V 0 bases short and J 3 bases short, with 11 bases between. CDR1 LGHNA and CDR2 YSLEER come from the germline V gene. The CDR3 covers 16 residues. DNA for the CDR3: TGCGCCAGCAGCCAAGATAGCGGCCTTTACACCGGGGAGCTGTTTTTT. This sequence encodes CASSQDSGLYTGELFF.

This chain joins TRBV29-1 and TRBJ2-3, with 8 positions matching TRBD1. Germline V gene sequence: CDR1 SQVTM, CDR2 ANQGSEA. Trimming cost V 1 base and J 1 base; bases outside gene matches: 16. This CDR3 has 19 residues. Here the CDR3 reads CSVEAWVGIGTGGTDTQYF. In DNA form, the CDR3 reads TGCAGCGTTGAAGCCTGGGTTGGTATCGGGACAGGCGGCACAGATACGCAGTATTTT.

This clonotype turned up a few times. The gene calls are TRBV7-8 and TRBJ1-1; tentative D call: TRBD1 (6 bases). Trimming stripped 4 bases from V and 1 base from J, with 10 bases between. This CDR3 region has 14 residues. Germline assignment: CDR1 SGHVS and CDR2 FQNEAQ. CDR3 protein: CASSSRGQNTEAFF. For the CDR3, the DNA is TGTGCCAGCAGCTCCCGGGGGCAGAACACTGAAGCTTTCTTT.

The V call is TRBV7-2, the J call TRBJ2-5; perhaps TRBD1 as D (5 bases). V lost 1 base to trimming and J lost 4 bases, with 13 bases between them. The CDR3 runs to 15 residues. Germline V lookup: CDR1 SGHTA, CDR2 FQGNSA. CDR3 in DNA: TGTGCCAGCAGCTTAGATCCAGGGCTGTTAGAGACCCAGTACTTC. This sequence encodes CASSLDPGLLETQYF.

This sequence joins TRBV7-3 and TRBJ2-3, with 9 bases aligning to TRBD2. CDR3 length equals 19 residues. CDR1 and CDR2 from the germline V gene are SGHTA and FQGTGA. V trimming: 4 bases; J trimming: 1 base; junction bases outside the gene matches: 15. The CDR3 here is CASSSFIRDERGGTDTQYF. In nucleotides, the CDR3 is TGTGCCAGCAGCTCTTTTATACGCGATGAGCGGGGGGGCACAGATACGCAGTATTTT.

This clonotype was picked up a small number of times. The chain recombines TRBV24-1 with TRBJ2-1; 7 bases agree with TRBD2. Germline V gene lookup returns CDR1 KGHDR and CDR2 SFDVKD. After removal of 5 bases from V and 0 bases from J, the junction contained 3 bases not matched to a gene. The CDR3 sequence is 15 residues long. The chain's CDR3 is CATSAGGSSYNEQFF. As DNA, the CDR3 is TGTGCCACCAGTGCAGGCGGGAGCTCCTACAATGAGCAGTTCTTC.

The chain carries TRBV4-1 and TRBJ1-5; no definite D call. Germline CDR1 MGHRA, CDR2 YSYEKL. This CDR3 is built from 13 residues. V gave up 1 base and J gave up 7 bases, with 8 bases separating them. The chain's CDR3 is CASSQGWRQPQHF. The CDR3 DNA sequence: TGCGCCAGCAGCCAAGGTTGGAGGCAGCCCCAGCATTTT.

V and J are TRBV11-3 and TRBJ2-2; 8 positions match TRBD1. Trimming cost V 3 bases and J 3 bases; bases outside gene matches: 6. The CDR3 length is 16 residues. The V gene's germline CDR1 is SGHNT and CDR2 YENEEA. This CDR3 reads CASSFYRGSDTGELFF. The CDR3, as DNA: TGTGCCAGCAGCTTCTACAGGGGGTCGGACACCGGGGAGCTGTTTTTT.

This clonotype has just a few counts. This chain links TRBV7-2 with TRBJ2-7; unclear D gene. This CDR3 has 12 residues. Trimming removed 0 bases at V and 3 bases at J, with 3 bases between. Per the germline V gene, CDR1 is SGHTA and CDR2 is FQGNSA. The CDR3 sequence: CASSLAVYEQYF. The CDR3 DNA reads as TGTGCCAGCAGCTTAGCGGTCTACGAGCAGTACTTC.

This clonotype was recorded many times. The J gene is TRBJ2-2, the V gene TRBV7-6; 9 nucleotides line up with TRBD1. Trimming cost V 3 bases and J 5 bases; bases outside gene matches: 7. Germline V gene lookup returns CDR1 SGHVS and CDR2 FNYEAQ. This CDR3 comprises 16 residues. CDR3 loop: CASSLGQGIETGELFF. DNA for the CDR3: TGTGCCAGCAGCTTGGGACAGGGAATAGAAACCGGGGAGCTGTTTTTT.

The genes are TRBV2 and TRBJ1-2; D is perhaps TRBD1 (6 bases). Germline V gene lookup returns CDR1 SNHLY and CDR2 FYNNEI. The CDR3 is 14 residues long. The germline V and J ends were trimmed by 8 bases and 6 bases, with 19 bases remaining between them. CDR3 region: CASGVDSTRDGYTF. The CDR3 DNA reads TGTGCCAGCGGGGTGGACAGCACACGGGATGGCTACACCTTC.

A word on this clonotype: Just one base apart from a much larger clone, this may be a read error. This is likely a read error, given that the CDR3 carries no conserved phenylalanine or tryptophan at its end. The genes are TRBV29-1 and TRBJ1-1; D ambiguous. The germline gives CDR1 SQVTM, CDR2 ANQGSEA. V lost 1 base and J 1 base, leaving 1 base between the germline ends. CDR3 length equals 11 residues. CDR3 bases: TGCAGCGTTGAAGGGAACACTGAAGCTTTCTCT. It is translated as CSVEGNTEAFS.